These 20 T cell receptor beta chains came from one sample sequenced in a study of OX40 agonist ivuxolimab in advanced cancers. Using immunoSEQ multiplex PCR, the repertoire was profiled, and TCRdb retains in-frame clones only, with some absent. The data contain about 66,000 clones, more than 80% of them seen just once; the ten biggest clones take up approximately 8%. Source: CD4+ or CD8+ T cells sorted from blood, taken in a trial of the OX40 agonist ivuxolimab. The source of these receptors is an adult with an advanced solid tumor such as melanoma, head and neck, liver or kidney cancer.

The chain employs TRBV7-2 and TRBJ1-3; unclear D gene. Germline V gene sequence: CDR1 SGHTA, CDR2 FQGNSA. Trimming took 5 bases from V and 6 from J, leaving 14 bases between them. CDR3 length: 14 amino acids. The CDR3 loop is CASSRPAGTNTIYF. The CDR3 DNA reads as TGTGCCAGCAGCAGACCAGCGGGTACAAACACCATATATTTT.

This chain joins TRBV7-2 and TRBJ1-6; D uncertain. Germline V gives CDR1 SGHTA, CDR2 FQGNSA. CDR3 length equals 13 residues. The V and J ends lost 4 bases and 14 bases respectively, with 15 bases between them. Here the CDR3 DNA reads TGTGCCAGCAGCTCAGGACCCCTTGTGGCCCTCCACTTT. Encoded protein: CASSSGPLVALHF.

CDR3 bases: TGTGCCAGCAGGGAGGGGGGGCATAGCAATCAGCCCCAGCATTTT. Translating gives CASREGGHSNQPQHF. The gene calls are TRBV5-8 and TRBJ1-5; a possible D gene is TRBD1 (6 bases). CDR1 is SGHTS, CDR2 YDEGEE, per germline. The CDR3 consists of 15 residues. Trimming shortened V by 5 bases and J by 0 bases, and 12 bases separated the two germline ends. Variable domain in full (rest from reference TRBV5-8 and TRBJ1-5): EAGVTQSPTHLIKTRGQQATLRCSPISGHTSVYWYQQALGLGLQFLLWYDEGEERNRGNFPPRFSGRQFPNYSSELNVNALELEDSALYLCASREGGHSNQPQHFGDGTRLSIL.

The rearrangement uses TRBV28 and TRBJ1-2; a weak D match, TRBD1 (5 bases). The CDR3 covers 14 residues. Trimming cost V 1 base and J 6 bases, with 12 bases left between them. Per the germline V gene, CDR1 is MDHEN and CDR2 is SYDVKM. CDR3 coding DNA: TGTGCCAGCAGTTTATTCGCGGGGGTTGATGGCTACACCTTC. The encoded protein is CASSLFAGVDGYTF.

A few counts support this clone. This chain joins TRBV6-1 and TRBJ1-5; D unclear. Germline V gene sequence: CDR1 MNHNS, CDR2 SASEGT. Deletions cut 3 bases from V and 1 base from J, with 10 bases between. The CDR3 runs to 15 residues. CDR3 nucleotides: TGTGCCAGCAGTGATCGGCCGAGGAGCAATCAGCCCCAGCATTTT. It is translated as CASSDRPRSNQPQHF.

The chain is built from TRBV7-4 and TRBJ1-5, with D hard to call. The CDR3 contains 16 residues. The V end was cut by 3 bases, the J end by 3 bases, with 15 bases between. Germline V CDR1 and CDR2: SGHVT, SQSDAQ. CDR3 sequence: CASSFPGIGLNQPQHF. Written as DNA, the CDR3 is TGTGCCAGCAGCTTTCCCGGGATTGGACTCAATCAGCCCCAGCATTTT.

The sample holds one count of this clone. The V gene is TRBV5-4, the J gene TRBJ2-4, with D maybe TRBD2 (6 bases). The CDR3 contains 14 residues. The germline gives CDR1 SGHNT, CDR2 YYREEE (reference sequence). V lost 3 bases and J lost 8, with 15 bases in between. The CDR3 nucleotides are TGTGCCAGCAGCTCCGGGACCTCGGGAGACATTCAGTACTTC. Its translation: CASSSGTSGDIQYF.

This clone appeared a few times. V and J are TRBV5-1 and TRBJ1-4, with 9 bases fitting TRBD1. In germline, CDR1 is SGHRS, CDR2 YFSETQ. The length of the CDR3 is 17 residues. Germline trimming cut 1 base from V and 5 bases from J; bases unmatched to any gene: 9. CDR3 sequence: CASSLIPGGTGNEKLFF. CDR3 nucleotide sequence: TGCGCCAGCAGCTTGATCCCCGGAGGGACAGGGAATGAAAAACTGTTTTTT.

The chain recombines TRBV28 with TRBJ1-2; 8 nucleotides match TRBD1. The germline CDR1 and CDR2 sequences are MDHEN and SYDVKM. Losses at the gene ends were 6 bases for V and 4 bases for J; bases not matched to a gene: 7. This CDR3 has 14 amino acids. The CDR3 loop is CASSPDRDSYGYTF. The DNA for the CDR3 is TGTGCCAGCAGCCCGGACAGGGACTCCTATGGCTACACCTTC.

The chain has TRBV6-6 and TRBJ1-1; 9 bases are a match to TRBD1. The germline gives CDR1 MNHNY, CDR2 SVGAGI (reference sequence). This CDR3 contains 14 residues. Germline trimming cut 9 bases from V and 3 bases from J; bases unmatched to any gene: 8. The CDR3 sequence is CASQTGGRYTEAFF. The CDR3, as DNA: TGTGCCAGTCAGACAGGGGGTCGGTACACTGAAGCTTTCTTT.

This chain links TRBV15 with TRBJ1-1; 7 bases map to TRBD1. This CDR3 is 15 amino acids long. The germline gives CDR1 LNHNV, CDR2 YYDKDF (reference sequence). J lost 1 base, V lost 4 bases, and 6 bases had no gene match. The CDR3 DNA reads as TGTGCCACCAGCAAAAGGACAGGAACGAACACTGAAGCTTTCTTT. Amino acid sequence: CATSKRTGTNTEAFF.

This clone has only one observation. The CDR3 is CASSLWGGDTGELFF. In nucleotides, the CDR3 is TGCGCCAGCAGCTTGTGGGGCGGTGACACCGGGGAGCTGTTTTTT. The chain uses TRBV5-1 and TRBJ2-2; TRBD1 is a possible D gene (5 bases). This CDR3 is 15 amino acids long. V was cut by 1 base and J by 3 bases, with 10 bases left in between. The germline V gene has CDR1 SGHRS and CDR2 YFSETQ.

This chain connects TRBV11-2 to TRBJ1-5; D unclear. Germline V lookup: CDR1 SGHAT, CDR2 FQNNGV. V was cut by 0 bases and J by 6 bases, with 6 bases left in between. CDR3 size: 13 residues. The CDR3 bases are TGTGCCAGCAGCTTAGATTTTGCTCAGCCCCAGCATTTT. Amino acid sequence: CASSLDFAQPQHF.

The gene calls are TRBV19 and TRBJ2-1; D call uncertain. Germline V gene lookup returns CDR1 LNHDA and CDR2 SQIVND (reference sequence). The germline V and J ends were trimmed by 0 bases and 7 bases, with 16 bases remaining between them. The CDR3 has 16 amino acids. The CDR3 sequence: CASSIDLLRGRNEQFF. In DNA form, the CDR3 reads TGTGCCAGTAGTATAGATCTATTGAGAGGCCGGAATGAGCAGTTCTTC. Based on the CDR3 plus reference TRBV19 and TRBJ2-1, the full variable domain is DGGITQSPKYLFRKEGQNVTLSCEQNLNHDAMYWYRQDPGQGLRLIYYSQIVNDFQKGDIAEGYSVSREKKESFPLTVTSAQKNPTAFYLCASSIDLLRGRNEQFFGPGTRLTVL.

This clone has more than one count but fewer than ten. This chain links TRBV2 with TRBJ2-1, with 8 positions matching TRBD1. This CDR3 region has 13 residues. Trimming removed 4 bases from V and 7 bases from J; junction bases left unmatched: 3. The germline CDR1 and CDR2 sequences are SNHLY and FYNNEI. CDR3 bases: TGTGCCAGCAGTGTCTACAGGGGGAATGAGCAGTTCTTC. Encoded protein: CASSVYRGNEQFF.

The V and J genes are TRBV11-3 and TRBJ2-5; 7 bases match TRBD1. Germline values: CDR1 SGHNT, CDR2 YENEEA. This CDR3 comprises 14 residues. Unmatched junction bases numbered 7, after V lost 2 bases and J lost 7 bases. The CDR3 DNA reads as TGTGCCAGCAGCTTAACCAGGGGGACGGGGACCCAGTACTTC. It yields the protein CASSLTRGTGTQYF.

V gene TRBV5-8 combines with J gene TRBJ2-5, with D perhaps TRBD1 or TRBD2 (5 bases each). The CDR3 extends over 15 amino acids. The germline CDR1 and CDR2 sequences are SGHTS and YDEGEE. V dropped 4 bases and J dropped 5 bases, with 18 bases sitting between them. CDR3 region: CASSGETALGETQYF. The CDR3 bases are TGTGCCAGCAGCGGGGAGACAGCATTGGGGGAGACCCAGTACTTC. The entire variable domain, with the rest obtained from reference TRBV5-8 and TRBJ2-5, is as follows: EAGVTQSPTHLIKTRGQQATLRCSPISGHTSVYWYQQALGLGLQFLLWYDEGEERNRGNFPPRFSGRQFPNYSSELNVNALELEDSALYLCASSGETALGETQYFGPGTRLLVL.

CDR3 bases: TGTGCCAGCAGCGTAGCTGAAGGGTTTGGGACCCAGTACTTC. This codes for CASSVAEGFGTQYF. The rearrangement uses TRBV9 and TRBJ2-5; D call uncertain. The V end was cut by 0 bases, the J end by 7 bases, with 13 bases between. CDR3 length equals 14 residues. The germline CDR1 and CDR2 sequences are SGDLS and YYNGEE.

The rearrangement joins TRBV6-5 to TRBJ2-1; 10 nucleotides agree with TRBD1. Looked up from germline, CDR1 is MNHEY and CDR2 is SVGAGI. Trimming cost V 6 bases and J 9 bases; bases outside gene matches: 11. The CDR3 contains 15 residues. This CDR3 is CASRQTGQGDREQFF. For the CDR3, the DNA is TGTGCCAGCAGGCAGACTGGACAGGGGGATCGTGAGCAGTTCTTC.

V and J are TRBV28 and TRBJ1-2; a possible D gene is TRBD1 (5 bases). CDR1 and CDR2 from the germline V gene are MDHEN and SYDVKM. The CDR3 has 14 residues. Trimming took 3 bases from V and 8 from J, leaving 16 bases between them. CDR3 bases: TGTGCCAGCAGTTTGTCCAGGGCCCTAGCCGGCTACACCTTC. Translating it yields CASSLSRALAGYTF.